A selection of T cell receptor beta chains follows, all from one sample in a study of blood T cell repertoires in COVID-19. The protocol was immunoSEQ multiplex PCR, while the TCRdb copy is restricted to in-frame clones and leaves out a portion. Of 200,000 to 250,000 clones in the sample, about 89% are singletons; the top ten hold 4% to 6%. The sequencing sample was made of peripheral blood. The receptors originated from a woman aged 40 to 55 with acute or convalescent COVID-19. The CDR3 runs from the conserved cysteine through the conserved F or W. D genes are given only for firm matches. Size tells how often a clone was seen (once, few, many) or the class of an expanded clone, and some rows leave it out.

V	J	D	size	CDR3	DNA
TRBV27	TRBJ1-6	-	-	CASSLGQGLNSPLHF	TGTGCCAGCAGTTTGGGACAAGGCCTTAATTCACCCCTCCACTTT
TRBV6-5	TRBJ2-5	TRBD1	once	CASRLTGGGETQYF	TGTGCCAGCAGATTAACAGGGGGCGGTGAGACCCAGTACTTC
TRBV27	TRBJ1-1	-	-	CASRAGLNTEAFF	TGTGCCAGCCGTGCAGGGCTGAACACTGAAGCTTTCTTT
TRBV24-1	TRBJ1-1	-	-	CATSGRGGTEAFF	TGTGCCACCAGTGGGAGGGGTGGCACTGAAGCTTTCTTT
TRBV6-5	TRBJ2-5	TRBD1	once	CASRDPGRGPETQYF	TGTGCCAGCAGGGACCCTGGCAGGGGGCCGGAGACCCAGTACTTC
TRBV7-2	TRBJ1-1	-	-	CASSKGAGEAFF	TGTGCCAGCAGTAAAGGGGCTGGGGAAGCTTTCTTT
TRBV11-2	TRBJ1-6	-	-	CASSLVGGDSSNSPLHF	TGTGCCAGCAGCTTAGTGGGAGGCGACAGTAGTAATTCACCCCTCCACTTT
TRBV15	TRBJ1-1	TRBD1	-	CATSRKWGTGAKTEAFF	TGTGCCACCAGCAGAAAATGGGGGACAGGGGCTAAGACTGAAGCTTTCTTT
TRBV19	TRBJ2-2	-	few	CASSIEDRGDTGELFF	TGTGCCAGTAGTATAGAAGATAGGGGCGACACCGGGGAGCTGTTTTTT
TRBV19	TRBJ1-1	-	-	CASSPRRTVNFAFF	TGTGCCAGTAGCCCGCGGAGGACAGTTAATTTCGCTTTCTTT
TRBV2	TRBJ2-6	TRBD2	-	CASSRGTSPLISGANVLTF	TGTGCCAGCAGCCGCGGGACTAGCCCCCTGATCTCTGGGGCCAACGTCCTGACTTTC
TRBV9	TRBJ1-1	-	-	CASKAGPNTEAFF	TGTGCCAGCAAGGCAGGGCCTAACACTGAAGCTTTCTTT
TRBV5-1	TRBJ1-1	-	-	CASSLYMNTEAFF	TGCGCCAGCAGCTTGTACATGAACACTGAAGCTTTCTTT
TRBV5-6	TRBJ2-1	-	-	CASSTRQEQFF	TGTGCCAGCAGCACCCGACAGGAGCAGTTCTTC
TRBV27	TRBJ1-6	-	once	CASSLSTASSYNSPLHF	TGTGCCAGCAGTTTATCGACAGCGAGCTCCTATAATTCACCCCTCCACTTT